This TCR beta chain emerged from a study of blood T cell repertoires in COVID-19. About the study: Researchers got acute and convalescent COVID-19 samples from the United States, Italy and Spain. In each case, the material was cDNA or gDNA derived from T cells, B-cell-depleted T cells, or PBMCs.

How the authors handled the data: Reference gene primer amplification in the assay estimated nucleated cell counts. Generated by immunoSEQ multiplex PCR, the TCRdb table keeps only in-frame clones and is missing some. The DNA was the basis for D and trimming; V, J and clone size are from that table. The table includes some 230,000 clones, roughly 88% detected once. Trimming left V 3 bases short and J 4 bases short, with 9 bases between. The germline gives CDR1 KGHSH, CDR2 LQKENI. CDR3 length equals 13 residues. Sequencing was carried out using peripheral blood. V usage is TRBV18 and J usage is TRBJ1-2; the D is unclear. This clonotype originated in a man aged 25 to 40 who had recovered from COVID-19. CDR3 sequence (DNA): TGTGCCAGCTCACCCACAGACGGCTATGGCTACACCTTC. Protein product: CASSPTDGYGYTF.